What follows describes a single TCR beta chain. The sample is drawn from a study of cytomegalovirus exposure and HLA in healthy donors. This CDR3 region has 16 residues. In germline, CDR1 is SGHAT, CDR2 FQDESV (reference sequence). Trimming removed 6 bases from V and 2 bases from J, with 18 bases in between. Repertoires were generated with immunoSEQ multiplex PCR, while TCRdb's copy carries only in-frame clones and drops some. The sample shows 150,000 to 180,000 clones, roughly 84% of them seen only once. Sequencing used PBMCs. The chain couples TRBV11-1 to TRBJ2-3, with a weak D call TRBD1 (6 bases). The receptor was derived from a human donor in good health. In nucleotides, the CDR3 is TGTGCCAGCAGTGGTGACTCCACGGGACACACAGATACGCAGTATTTT. It translates to CASSGDSTGHTDTQYF.